Presented here are 15 T cell receptor beta chains from one specimen sequenced in a study of radiotherapy plus CTLA-4 blockade in lung cancer (dated by TCRdb to 2016 to 2019). Library prep was done by the immunoSEQ multiplex PCR assay. Here the immuneACCESS table is served through TCRdb, limited to in-frame sequences with V and J called. Missing clones are a known gap in these copies; in checked studies unresolved V genes cover under half, and the rest lacks a known reason. The sample includes about 59,000 clones, with approximately 67% observed a single time. In total, the top ten clones hold around 8% of the sample. This specimen consisted of peripheral blood, obtained from a patient treated with radiotherapy plus ipilimumab. All receptors derive from a human donor with non-small cell lung cancer whose response to radiotherapy plus ipilimumab could not be evaluated.

This sequence joins TRBV19 and TRBJ2-6; the D gene is possibly TRBD1 (6 bases). The V gene's germline CDR1 is LNHDA and CDR2 SQIVND (reference sequence). V was trimmed by 4 bases and J by 4 bases, leaving 11 bases between them. The CDR3 has 15 amino acids. The CDR3 nucleotides read TGTGCCAGTAGTAGAACAGGGACGGGGGCCAACGTCCTGACTTTC. This encodes CASSRTGTGANVLTF.

The gene calls are TRBV30 and TRBJ1-1, with a tentative D call TRBD1 (5 bases). This CDR3 has 13 residues. Trimming removed 0 bases at V and 10 bases at J, with 15 bases between. CDR1 and CDR2 (germline): GTSNPN, SVGIG (reference sequence). The CDR3 DNA reads as TGTGCCTGGAGTGTTGGCGGGGGTTTAGGAGCTTTCTTT. Amino acids: CAWSVGGGLGAFF.

V is TRBV7-3 and J is TRBJ2-7; 10 nucleotides agree with TRBD2. Germline values: CDR1 SGHTA, CDR2 FQGTGA. The CDR3 spans 13 residues. The trim removed 5 bases at V and 6 bases at J, leaving 4 bases unmatched. The CDR3 sequence is CASSLGLAREQYF. The CDR3 coding sequence is TGTGCCAGCAGCCTGGGACTAGCGCGCGAGCAGTACTTC.

This clone was seen at least ten times. The rearrangement joins TRBV12-2 to TRBJ1-1; TRBD1 was called by the table and not checked on the DNA. TRBV12-2 has pseudogene status. This CDR3 spans 14 amino acids. As DNA, the CDR3 is TGTGCAAGTCGCTCGTACAGGGGGAAGGCTGAAGCTTTCTTT. The encoded protein is CASRSYRGKAEAFF.

The gene calls are TRBV9 and TRBJ2-5; 13 bases line up with TRBD2. Germline V CDR1 and CDR2: SGDLS, YYNGEE. V was clipped by 4 bases and J by 5 bases; unmatched bases: 8. CDR3 length equals 16 residues. Here the CDR3 reads CASSLTSGGAGETQYF. The CDR3 DNA follows: TGTGCCAGCAGCCTTACTAGCGGGGGGGCGGGGGAGACCCAGTACTTC. Filled out from reference TRBV9 and TRBJ2-5, the complete variable domain reads DSGVTQTPKHLITATGQRVTLRCSPRSGDLSVYWYQQSLDQGLQFLIQYYNGEERAKGNILERFSAQQFPDLHSELNLSSLELGDSALYFCASSLTSGGAGETQYFGPGTRLLVL.

This clone counts as medium-sized. The rearrangement joins TRBV6-5 to TRBJ2-2; no firm D call. Between the trimmed V and J ends, which lost 2 bases and 1 base, there was a span of 8 bases. CDR3 length: 15 residues. CDR1 and CDR2 from the germline V gene are MNHEY and SVGAGI. CDR3 in amino acids: CASSYAPGNTGELFF. For the CDR3, the DNA is TGTGCCAGCAGTTACGCCCCGGGGAACACCGGGGAGCTGTTTTTT.

V usage is TRBV4-2 and J usage is TRBJ2-2; 7 bases agree with TRBD1. CDR3 length: 14 amino acids. Trimming cost V 1 base and J 8 bases; bases outside gene matches: 4. In germline, CDR1 is LGHNA, CDR2 YNFKEQ. CDR3 sequence (DNA): TGTGCCAGCAGCCAAGCTCGGACAGGAGGGGAGCTGTTTTTT. This encodes CASSQARTGGELFF.

The V gene is TRBV7-2, the J gene TRBJ2-7, with D tentatively TRBD2 (5 bases). V lost 2 bases to trimming and J lost 0 bases, with 11 bases between them. Germline loops: CDR1 SGHTA, CDR2 FQGNSA. This CDR3 contains 15 residues. CDR3 sequence: CASSLSGVGSYEQYF. The DNA of the CDR3 is TGTGCCAGCAGCTTATCCGGGGTTGGCTCCTACGAGCAGTACTTC.

This clone came up once. The chain carries TRBV2 and TRBJ2-7, with D uncertain. V was pared by 1 base and J by 0 bases, with 10 bases between. The CDR3 loop spans 15 amino acids. CDR1 SNHLY and CDR2 FYNNEI come from the germline V gene. In nucleotides, the CDR3 is TGTGCCAGCAGTGAAGGCTTGTACAACTCCTACGAGCAGTACTTC. This translates into CASSEGLYNSYEQYF.

V is TRBV18 and J is TRBJ2-7; 8 positions agree with TRBD1. Germline V gene data show CDR1 as KGHSH and CDR2 as LQKENI. V was clipped by 4 bases and J by 3 bases; unmatched bases: 5. The CDR3 length is 14 residues. The CDR3 region is CASSQDRAGYEQYF. CDR3 bases: TGTGCCAGCTCACAGGACAGGGCGGGCTACGAGCAGTACTTC.

V is TRBV14 and J is TRBJ2-3; D call uncertain. The CDR3 sequence is 15 residues long. Trimming left V 3 bases short and J 8 bases short, with 18 bases between. Looked up from germline, CDR1 is SGHDN and CDR2 is FVKESK. CDR3: CASSQVASARPTQYF. In DNA form, the CDR3 reads TGTGCCAGCAGCCAGGTCGCGAGCGCCAGACCTACGCAGTATTTT. The full variable domain, completed using reference TRBV14 and TRBJ2-3, is EAGVTQFPSHSVIEKGQTVTLRCDPISGHDNLYWYRRVMGKEIKFLLHFVKESKQDESGMPNNRFLAERTGGTYSTLKVQPAELEDSGVYFCASSQVASARPTQYFGPGTRLTVL.

This sequence joins TRBV11-2 and TRBJ2-7, with TRBD1 matching over 9 bases. V lost 1 base to trimming and J lost 4 bases; unmatched junction nucleotides: 5. This CDR3 contains 15 residues. Per the germline V gene, CDR1 is SGHAT and CDR2 is FQNNGV. The CDR3, as DNA: TGTGCCAGCAGCTTAGCCTTGGGACAGGGTTACGAGCAGTACTTC. Residues: CASSLALGQGYEQYF.

The V call is TRBV7-5, the J call TRBJ2-7; the table's D gene call, TRBD1, was not cross checked with the DNA. TRBV7-5 constitutes a pseudogene. This CDR3 region has 16 residues. The CDR3 bases are TGTGTCAGAAGCTTAGTTAGCAGGGGGATCTCCTACGAGCAGTACTTC. As protein: CVRSLVSRGISYEQYF.

This chain uses TRBV28 with TRBJ1-3; no clear D. Per germline, CDR1 MDHEN and CDR2 SYDVKM. Trimming cost V 8 bases and J 0 bases, with 14 bases left between them. The CDR3 spans 15 residues. CDR3 protein: CASDTADYSGNTIYF. For the CDR3, the DNA is TGTGCCAGCGATACAGCCGACTACTCTGGAAACACCATATATTTT.

This clone was observed a few times. This chain connects TRBV13 to TRBJ1-2; D is possibly TRBD1 (6 bases). Germline V CDR1 and CDR2: PRHDT, FYEKMQ (reference sequence). This CDR3 spans 14 amino acids. Trimming stripped 5 bases from V and 6 bases from J, with 16 bases between. CDR3 amino acids: CASSRRQEGDGYTF. CDR3 coding DNA: TGTGCCAGCAGCAGGCGACAGGAAGGGGATGGCTACACCTTC.